What follows are 12 T cell receptor beta chains derived from one specimen sequenced in a study of control samples from healthy donors and cancer patients. TCRdb's table, derived via immunoSEQ multiplex PCR, lists solely in-frame clones and lacks some. The data hold around 140,000 clones, with 85% to 90% observed a single time. Sequenced input: PBMCs. These receptors were obtained from a man between 50 and 59 years old with head and neck cancer.

This clone was seen only once. This sequence joins TRBV3-1 (or the pseudogene TRBV3-2) and TRBJ2-7; D is unresolved. CDR3 length: 13 residues. Trimming removed 4 bases from V and 7 bases from J, with 14 bases in between. Germline values: CDR1 LGHDT, CDR2 YNNKEL (reference sequence). The CDR3 spells CASSPSDQGEQYF. CDR3 coding DNA: TGTGCCAGCAGCCCCTCGGACCAAGGGGAGCAGTACTTC.

V gene TRBV6-2 or TRBV6-3 combines with J gene TRBJ1-5, with D possibly TRBD1 on 6 matching bases. This CDR3 is 15 amino acids long. Germline CDR1 reads MNHEY; CDR2 reads SVGEGT. The V end lost 4 bases, the J end lost 3 bases, and 13 bases lay between the germline ends. The CDR3, as DNA: TGTGCCAGCAGTTCGGACAGCCCCCTCAATCAGCCCCAGCATTTT. It yields the protein CASSSDSPLNQPQHF.

The chain employs TRBV6-5 and TRBJ2-5; TRBD2 agrees at 10 bases. CDR1 and CDR2 (germline): MNHEY, SVGAGI. This CDR3 region has 15 residues. J gave up 5 bases and V 4 bases, and 7 bases lay outside the gene matches. In DNA form, the CDR3 reads TGTGCCAGCAGTTGGGGGCTAGCGGGGGTGGAGACCCAGTACTTC. Its translation is CASSWGLAGVETQYF.

This sequence joins TRBV10-3 and TRBJ1-3; D unclear. CDR3 size: 15 residues. The V and J ends lost 0 bases and 0 bases respectively, with 6 bases between them. Germline V lookup: CDR1 ENHRY, CDR2 SYGVKD. CDR3 in DNA: TGTGCCATCAGTGAGTCGCCGAGCTCTGGAAACACCATATATTTT. It specifies CAISESPSSGNTIYF.

This clone was observed once. The V and J genes are TRBV14 and TRBJ2-2, with D perhaps TRBD1 (6 bases). Germline V CDR1 and CDR2: SGHDN, FVKESK. V lost 6 bases, J lost 3 bases, and 14 bases lay in between. The CDR3 covers 15 residues. The CDR3 here is CASSQKTGHTGELFF. DNA for the CDR3: TGTGCCAGCAGTCAAAAGACAGGTCACACCGGGGAGCTGTTTTTT.

V is TRBV29-1 and J is TRBJ1-1; TRBD1 matches at 8 bases. Germline V gene data show CDR1 as SQVTM and CDR2 as ANQGSEA. Trimming took 7 bases from V and 5 from J; bases not matched to a gene: 9. This CDR3 region has 13 residues. The CDR3 bases are TGCAGCGCCTTACAGGGGGACCCTACTGAAGCTTTCTTT. Protein product: CSALQGDPTEAFF.

V and J are TRBV24-1 and TRBJ2-3; D possibly corresponds to TRBD1 (6 bases). Germline values: CDR1 KGHDR, CDR2 SFDVKD. CDR3 length: 15 residues. Trimming pared 9 bases from V and 1 base from J, leaving 16 bases between. DNA for the CDR3: TGTGCCACCCGGGACACGGCCTTCGGCACAGATACGCAGTATTTT. Encoded protein: CATRDTAFGTDTQYF.

The gene calls are TRBV5-6 and TRBJ2-5, with D possibly being TRBD1 (5 bases). This CDR3 is built from 13 residues. Trimming left V 3 bases short and J 0 bases short, with 6 bases between. Germline V gene data show CDR1 as SGHDT and CDR2 as YYEEEE. The CDR3: CASSSDNQETQYF. The CDR3 nucleotides read TGTGCCAGCAGCTCGGACAACCAAGAGACCCAGTACTTC.

This rearrangement joins TRBV10-2 to TRBJ2-3; D perhaps matches TRBD2 (6 bases). The length of the CDR3 is 14 residues. V gave up 1 base and J gave up 7 bases, with 12 bases separating them. Germline CDR1 WSHSY, CDR2 SAAADI. CDR3 sequence (DNA): TGCGCCAGCAGTGAGTTCAGTGGGAGGTATACGCAGTATTTT. Translation gives CASSEFSGRYTQYF.

The table lists this clone with a count of one. This rearrangement joins TRBV6-4 to TRBJ1-1; D ambiguous. This CDR3 comprises 13 residues. Trimming pared 6 bases from V and 3 bases from J, leaving 11 bases between. Germline lookup yields CDR1 MRHNA and CDR2 SNTAGT. CDR3 DNA sequence: TGTGCCAGCAGCCTCTCAGAGTACACTGAAGCTTTCTTT. This translates into CASSLSEYTEAFF.

Turning to this clone: A junction boundary mismatches the germline segment, possibly from a read error. The CDR3: CVSSLGTGSNTGELFF. DNA of the CDR3: TGTGTCAGCAGCTTAGGGACAGGCTCGAACACCGGGGAGCTGTTTTTT. The V gene is TRBV7-9, the J gene TRBJ2-2; TRBD1 agrees at 8 bases. The germline V gene has CDR1 SEHNR and CDR2 FQNEAQ (reference sequence). The CDR3 is 16 amino acids.

V and J are TRBV10-3 and TRBJ2-7, with D possibly matching TRBD1 (6 bases). The CDR3 is 13 residues long. V was shortened by 10 bases and J by 4 bases, with 17 bases between the two germline ends. Germline CDR1 is ENHRY and CDR2 is SYGVKD. The CDR3 nucleotides are TGTGCCACAAATTGGACAGCAGTTTACGAGCAGTACTTC. As protein: CATNWTAVYEQYF.